This T cell receptor beta chain came from a study of cytomegalovirus exposure and HLA in healthy donors. Regarding the study as a whole: In a later analysis, at a false discovery rate of 0.05, 15,000 to 20,000 TCR beta sequences matched HLA alleles. CMV antigen specificity was confirmed in vitro for a few CMV-associated chains. Some V segments (TRBV6-2 and TRBV6-3 among them) were excluded as indistinguishable.

Comments on this clone: What it recognizes is unknown.

13 Jbeta primers and 60 Vbeta primers were used for the PCR. Profiling relied on immunoSEQ multiplex PCR, and the TCRdb table lists in-frame clones only, not all of them. Among about 160,000 clones listed, 55% to 80% were seen once. The V gene end was trimmed by 5 bases and the J gene end by 5 bases; junction bases not matched to a gene: 9. This CDR3 spans 15 amino acids. Germline V lookup: CDR1 SGHRS, CDR2 YFSETQ. This chain links TRBV5-1 with TRBJ2-1, with TRBD2 matching 8 bases. The clonotype was recovered from a woman aged 55-75 years in good health and CMV-seropositive. Sequencing used PBMCs. The CDR3 here is CASRGQAGENNEQFF. The CDR3 DNA reads as TGCGCCAGCAGGGGCCAAGCGGGAGAGAACAATGAGCAGTTCTTC.